The following is a TCR beta chain sequence with its context. Germline values: CDR1 MNHNS, CDR2 SASEGT. The CDR3 runs 16 residues. With 3 bases clipped from V and 2 bases from J, the junction kept 7 bases outside the gene matches. Per the original data handling: Amplification of reference gene primers provided the estimated nucleated cell counts. Generated by immunoSEQ multiplex PCR, the TCRdb table keeps only in-frame clones and is missing some. For V, J and clone size, that table is used; D and trimming come from the DNA. The sample shows 80,000 to 95,000 clones, around 87% of them seen only once. This specimen belongs to a study of blood T cell repertoires in COVID-19. Study as a whole: T cells, B-cell-depleted T cells, or PBMCs supplied cDNA or gDNA.

The sequence came from a woman aged 45-65 years with active or convalescent COVID-19. The chain employs TRBV6-1 and TRBJ1-5; 7 bases are shared with TRBD1. Sequenced material: peripheral blood. The CDR3 spells CASSDLRGLRNQPQHF. The CDR3, as DNA: TGTGCCAGCAGTGATTTAAGGGGGCTCCGCAATCAGCCCCAGCATTTT.